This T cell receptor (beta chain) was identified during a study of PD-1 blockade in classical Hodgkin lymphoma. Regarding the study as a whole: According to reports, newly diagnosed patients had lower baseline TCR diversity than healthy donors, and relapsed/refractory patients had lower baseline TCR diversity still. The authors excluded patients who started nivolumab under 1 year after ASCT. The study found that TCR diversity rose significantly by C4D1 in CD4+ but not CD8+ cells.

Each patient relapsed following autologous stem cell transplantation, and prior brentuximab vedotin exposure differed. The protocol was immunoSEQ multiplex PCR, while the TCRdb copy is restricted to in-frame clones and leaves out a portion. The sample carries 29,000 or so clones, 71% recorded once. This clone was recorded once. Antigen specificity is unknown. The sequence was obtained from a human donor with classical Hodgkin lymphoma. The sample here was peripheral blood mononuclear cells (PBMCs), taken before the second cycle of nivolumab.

The CDR3 DNA reads as TGTGCCAGCAGTGAAAACAGTTTTAATGAAAAACTGTTTTTT. It yields the protein CASSENSFNEKLFF. The genes are TRBV6-5 and TRBJ1-4; D not resolved. Germline CDR1 reads MNHEY; CDR2 reads SVGAGI. Trimming removed 5 bases at V and 4 bases at J, with 11 bases between. This CDR3 contains 14 residues.